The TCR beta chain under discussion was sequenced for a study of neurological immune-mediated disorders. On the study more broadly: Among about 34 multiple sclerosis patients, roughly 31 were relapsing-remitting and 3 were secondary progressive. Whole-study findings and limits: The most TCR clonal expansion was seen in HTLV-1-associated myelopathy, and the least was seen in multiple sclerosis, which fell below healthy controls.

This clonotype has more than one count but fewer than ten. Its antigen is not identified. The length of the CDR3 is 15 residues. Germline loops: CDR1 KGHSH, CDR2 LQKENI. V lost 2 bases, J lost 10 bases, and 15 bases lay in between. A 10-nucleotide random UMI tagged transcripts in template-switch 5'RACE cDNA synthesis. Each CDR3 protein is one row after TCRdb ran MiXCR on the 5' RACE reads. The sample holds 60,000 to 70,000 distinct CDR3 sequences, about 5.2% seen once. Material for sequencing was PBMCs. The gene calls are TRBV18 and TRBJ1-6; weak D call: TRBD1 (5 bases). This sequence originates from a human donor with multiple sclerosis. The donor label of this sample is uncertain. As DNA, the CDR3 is TGTGCCAGCTCACCAGGGGGAGGAGGGCAGTCACCCCTCCACTTT. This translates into CASSPGGGGQSPLHF.